This T cell receptor (beta chain) is from a study of shared clonotypes between healthy human individuals. This clone was seen only a few times. Method: immunoSEQ multiplex PCR; TCRdb's copy keeps in-frame clones and lacks some. The data hold nearly 1,000,000 clones, with approximately 76% observed a single time. Germline CDR1 reads SGHKS; CDR2 reads YYEKEE (reference sequence). The CDR3 length is 15 residues. Deletions cut 2 bases from V and 0 bases from J, with 11 bases between. The receptor was isolated from a man aged 18 to 30 in good health. The specimen was memory CD4+ T cells sorted from blood. Sample subset: CD45RA-negative fraction. J is TRBJ1-1 and V is TRBV5-5; no reliable D call. CDR3 region: CASSFLDNMNTEAFF. For the CDR3, the DNA is TGTGCCAGCAGCTTTCTTGACAACATGAACACTGAAGCTTTCTTT.